These 14 T cell receptor beta chains share one sample of origin, sequenced in a study of spatial heterogeneity in lung cancer. The sample's time point: sample taken at primary tumor resection. TCRdb processed the 5' RACE reads anew with MiXCR; each CDR3 protein has one entry. The sample contains approximately 7,400 distinct CDR3 sequences, roughly 7.5% of which appear only once. General observations from the study: The study found that expanded intratumoral alpha and beta TCR counts tracked tumor mutation counts.

No antigens are known for them. The input for sequencing was lung tumor tissue, taken at surgery. The receptor source for this set is a male donor with early-stage non-small cell lung cancer.

This clonotype is classed as medium-sized. The chain has TRBV6-1 and TRBJ2-2; no reliable D call. This CDR3 has 14 residues. Germline values: CDR1 MNHNS, CDR2 SASEGT. Trimming cost V 5 bases and J 0 bases, with 7 bases left between them. The CDR3: CASSPLANTGELFF. The CDR3 nucleotides read TGTGCCAGCAGTCCACTCGCGAACACCGGGGAGCTGTTTTTT.

This clonotype was detected many times. The chain links TRBV12-3 or TRBV12-4 to TRBJ1-1, with D unclear. V was shortened by 10 bases and J by 4 bases, with 19 bases between the two germline ends. The CDR3 is 14 amino acids. CDR3 residues: CATGRRLVFTEAFF. The CDR3 DNA follows: TGTGCCACCGGGCGAAGATTGGTTTTCACTGAAGCTTTCTTT.

This clonotype came up many times. The chain links TRBV28 to TRBJ1-1; perhaps TRBD1 as D (5 bases). CDR1 and CDR2 from the germline V gene are MDHEN and SYDVKM. V was trimmed by 1 base and J by 0 bases, leaving 9 bases between them. There are 15 residues in the CDR3. The CDR3 spells CASSLYGAMNTEAFF. The CDR3 DNA reads TGTGCCAGCAGTTTATACGGGGCCATGAACACTGAAGCTTTCTTT.

In its sample, this clonotype is medium-sized (0.01 to 0.1%). The rearrangement links TRBV20-1 to TRBJ2-5, with 9 positions matching TRBD2. CDR3 length: 18 residues. Germline V CDR1 and CDR2: DFQATT, SNEGSKA (reference sequence). J lost 5 bases, V lost 0 bases, and 16 bases had no gene match. The CDR3 nucleotides are TGCAGTGCTAGAGATCAGCTAGCGGGGTCTGCCCGGGGGGAGACCCAGTACTTC. Translation: CSARDQLAGSARGETQYF.

This clonotype was seen at least ten times. The genes are TRBV3-1 and TRBJ2-3; TRBD2 matches at 11 bases. Germline CDR1 LGHDT, CDR2 YNNKEL (reference sequence). V lost 3 bases and J lost 5; bases outside the gene matches: 13. The CDR3 has 18 amino acids. The CDR3 DNA reads as TGTGCCAGCAGCCATCCCTGGGCGACTAGCGGGGAGAGAGATACGCAGTATTTT. Translation gives CASSHPWATSGERDTQYF.

By share of the sample, this clonotype is medium-sized. This sequence joins TRBV28 and TRBJ2-2; D remains ambiguous. Germline values: CDR1 MDHEN, CDR2 SYDVKM. CDR3 length: 15 amino acids. The V gene lost 5 bases and the J gene lost 1 base, with 11 bases spanning the gap. The DNA for the CDR3 is TGTGCCAGCAGTACTCTTGTATGGAACACCGGGGAGCTGTTTTTT. This encodes CASSTLVWNTGELFF.

This clonotype is categorized as medium-sized. V usage is TRBV29-1 and J usage is TRBJ1-1, with D possibly being TRBD1 (5 bases). The CDR3 sequence is 15 residues long. Germline assignment: CDR1 SQVTM and CDR2 ANQGSEA. Trimming took off 4 bases at V and 0 bases at J, with 15 bases between the two ends. CDR3 coding DNA: TGCAGCGTTGTAAGCGGGGCAGGGTTGAACACTGAAGCTTTCTTT. Protein product: CSVVSGAGLNTEAFF. Drawing the rest from reference TRBV29-1 and TRBJ1-1, the complete variable domain is SAVISQKPSRDICQRGTSLTIQCQVDSQVTMMFWYRQQPGQSLTLIATANQGSEATYESGFVIDKFPISRPNLTFSTLTVSNMSPEDSSIYLCSVVSGAGLNTEAFFGQGTRLTVV.

In its sample, this clonotype ranks as large. The chain carries TRBV12-3 or TRBV12-4 and TRBJ2-7; 7 nucleotides match TRBD1. This CDR3 has 13 residues. The V gene end was trimmed by 5 bases and the J gene end by 3 bases; junction bases not matched to a gene: 4. In nucleotides, the CDR3 is TGTGCCAGCAGTCGTACAGGGGTCTACGAGCAGTACTTC. Protein sequence: CASSRTGVYEQYF.

By frequency in the sample, this clonotype is medium-sized. This chain joins TRBV6-2 or TRBV6-3 and TRBJ2-3; maybe TRBD2 (6 bases). The CDR3 extends over 16 amino acids. CDR1 is MNHEY and CDR2 is SVGEGT in the germline V gene. With 0 bases removed from V and 3 bases from J, the gap between germline ends came to 13 bases. The CDR3 loop is CASSYSTRARTDTQYF. The CDR3 DNA reads as TGTGCCAGCAGTTACTCGACTAGAGCTAGGACAGATACGCAGTATTTT.

This rearrangement joins TRBV7-6 to TRBJ1-6; TRBD1 is a possible D gene (6 bases). V lost 8 bases and J lost 7, with 15 bases in between. Germline-derived CDR1 and CDR2 are SGHVS and FNYEAQ. The CDR3 contains 14 residues. The CDR3 sequence: CASHSGHENSPLHF. The DNA of the CDR3 is TGTGCCAGCCACTCGGGACACGAAAATTCACCCCTCCACTTT.

This rearrangement joins TRBV5-6 to TRBJ1-4; D may be TRBD1 (5 bases). Trimming cost V 1 base and J 2 bases, with 12 bases left between them. CDR1 and CDR2 (germline): SGHDT, YYEEEE. This CDR3 has 16 amino acids. The CDR3 nucleotides are TGTGCCAGCAGCTTGCGTCTGGGGGTCACTAATGAAAAACTGTTTTTT. It is translated as CASSLRLGVTNEKLFF.

This clonotype has a count of ten or more. This sequence joins TRBV5-1 and TRBJ2-5; 8 nucleotides agree with TRBD2. With V trimmed by 4 bases and J by 2 bases, 7 bases remained unmatched. This CDR3 contains 15 residues. The germline gives CDR1 SGHRS, CDR2 YFSETQ. CDR3: CASSSLGTRQETQYF. The CDR3 DNA is TGCGCCAGCAGCAGCCTAGGGACTAGGCAAGAGACCCAGTACTTC.

This clonotype was observed a handful of times. This chain links TRBV28 with TRBJ2-2; D uncertain. The V end lost 6 bases, the J end lost 6 bases, and 8 bases lay between the germline ends. This CDR3 region has 12 residues. Germline V CDR1 and CDR2: MDHEN, SYDVKM. CDR3 sequence: CASSPRPGELFF. CDR3 in DNA: TGTGCCAGCAGCCCGAGGCCCGGGGAGCTGTTTTTT.

This clonotype was counted many times. This rearrangement joins TRBV12-3 or TRBV12-4 to TRBJ2-2; D might be TRBD2 (6 bases). Between the trimmed V and J ends, which lost 5 bases and 2 bases, there was a span of 18 bases. There are 17 residues in the CDR3. The CDR3 sequence is CASSPARLDINTGELFF. The CDR3 DNA sequence: TGTGCCAGCAGTCCCGCCCGACTAGACATTAACACCGGGGAGCTGTTTTTT.